Shown below are 8 T cell receptor beta chains from a single sample sequenced in a study of CD8+CD57+ T cells in acquired aplastic anemia. The authors sequenced patients whose flow cytometry had shown CD8+CD57+ cell expansion. Investigators profiled TCR beta VDJ and CDR3 from genomic DNA template. TCRdb re-analysed the reads in MiXCR, keeping a single row per CDR3 protein. The data contain about 270,000 distinct CDR3 sequences, less than 85% of them singletons. Sequenced material: sorted CD4+, CD8+, or CD8+CD57+ T cells (not recorded which) from PBMCs. The receptors shown here come from a human donor with aplastic anemia.

J is TRBJ2-7 and V is TRBV11-3; weak D call: TRBD1 (6 bases). The V and J ends lost 5 bases and 2 bases respectively, with 25 bases between them. This CDR3 has 18 amino acids. Per germline, CDR1 SGHNT and CDR2 YENEEA. The DNA for the CDR3 is TGTGCCAGCAGCGTCCGTCCCGAGCGGACAGCCCTTCCCTACGAGCAGTACGTC. It yields the protein CASSVRPERTALPYEQYV.

Notes on this clonotype: The DNA is left out, because the CDR3 cannot be placed on it with certainty; the CDR3 is given as TCRdb lists it. The chain uses TRBV7-3 and TRBJ2-3; whether TRBD1, the table's D call, matches the DNA was not checked. Counting both end residues, the CDR3 totals 14 amino acids. Germline V lookup: CDR1 SGHTA, CDR2 FQGTGA. The CDR3 reads CAGQGARGPQYFGF.

In the case of this clonotype: This sequence may be a read error, since a much larger clone differs from it by one base. Likely a read error: the CDR3 ends without its conserved phenylalanine or tryptophan. The DNA is omitted, as the CDR3 cannot be located on it reliably, and the CDR3 follows TCRdb's listing. The genes are TRBV7-9 and TRBJ2-3; TRBD2, the D gene given by the table, was not confirmed from the DNA. Inclusive of both ends, the CDR3 amounts to 13 amino acids. Germline-derived CDR1 and CDR2 are SEHNR and FQNEAQ (reference sequence). CDR3 region: CASSFRRSGGNDE.

Worth noting for this clonotype: This CDR3 fails to terminate in the conserved phenylalanine or tryptophan, so it likely reflects a read error. The limits of the CDR3 on the DNA are not certain, so only TCRdb's listed CDR3 is given. The rearrangement links TRBV2 to TRBJ1-2; TRBD1 is the table's D call, not checked against the DNA. Germline V gene data show CDR1 as SNHLY and CDR2 as FYNNEI. The CDR3 length equals 16 residues, ends included. The CDR3 loop reads CASSDRERGEQYVCTV.

CDR3 region: CASSLALAGDTQYF. CDR3 sequence (DNA): TGCGCCAGCAGCTTAGCGCTAGCGGGCGATACGCAGTATTTT. This chain links TRBV5-1 with TRBJ2-3; TRBD2 aligns across 8 bases. The CDR3 sequence is 14 residues long. The trim removed 2 bases at V and 6 bases at J, leaving 5 bases unmatched. Germline V CDR1 and CDR2: SGHRS, YFSETQ.

The chain combines TRBV5-4 with TRBJ1-1, with D possibly TRBD1 on 5 matching bases. CDR1 is SGHNT and CDR2 is YYREEE in the germline V gene (reference sequence). Trimming left V 4 bases short and J 1 base short, with 11 bases between. This CDR3 is 14 amino acids long. The CDR3 reads CASSRVQANTEAFF. For the CDR3, the DNA is TGTGCCAGCAGCCGAGTACAGGCGAACACTGAAGCTTTCTTT.

On this clonotype: One junction end does not reproduce the germline sequence, and a read error may be involved. This chain links TRBV7-9 with TRBJ2-5; D is ambiguous. The germline V gene has CDR1 SEHNR and CDR2 FQNEAQ (reference sequence). This CDR3 is built from 14 residues. The CDR3 is CASSLEGEPRVKYF. In DNA form, the CDR3 reads TGTGCCAGCAGCCTAGAAGGCGAGCCCCGGGTCAAGTATTTC.

Of note for this clonotype: Possible read error: a much larger clone is one base away. The rearrangement uses TRBV27 and TRBJ2-2; 11 bases agree with TRBD2. The CDR3 has 15 residues. Germline V CDR1 and CDR2: MNHEY, SMNVEV (reference sequence). The CDR3 bases are TGTGCCAGCAGTTTTAGCGGGGGGGCCAACGGGGAGCTGGTTTTT. As protein: CASSFSGGANGELVF.